These 14 T cell receptor beta chains share one sample of origin, sequenced in a study of CD4 T cell repertoires in COVID-19. TCRdb's copy holds only in-frame clones and misses some; the assay was immunoSEQ multiplex PCR. Here the sample spans approximately 510 clones, more than 15% being singletons. The antigens these receptors bind are not known. The sequencing here drew on memory CD4+ T cells, cultured in vitro, taken after recovery from COVID-19. Source of these receptors: a human donor who had COVID-19.

The chain joins TRBV6-5 to TRBJ1-2; TRBD1 is a possible D gene (6 bases). This CDR3 has 12 residues. Trimming shortened V by 5 bases and J by 7 bases, and 11 bases separated the two germline ends. The V gene's germline CDR1 is MNHEY and CDR2 SVGAGI. The CDR3 sequence is CASSPQGSGYTF. As DNA, the CDR3 is TGTGCCAGCAGTCCACAGGGAAGTGGCTACACCTTC.

This rearrangement joins TRBV7-8 to TRBJ1-5; D gene uncertain. This CDR3 has 13 amino acids. The V end was cut by 1 base, the J end by 11 bases, with 12 bases between. Germline V gene lookup returns CDR1 SGHVS and CDR2 FQNEAQ. The CDR3 spells CASSLGVGSAQHF. CDR3 in DNA: TGTGCCAGCAGCTTAGGGGTGGGCTCAGCCCAGCATTTT.

This clone qualifies as large. The chain employs TRBV4-1 and TRBJ1-1; 8 bases are shared with TRBD1. Germline V gene sequence: CDR1 MGHRA, CDR2 YSYEKL. J was trimmed by 4 bases and V by 0 bases; bases with no gene match: 7. The CDR3 loop spans 16 amino acids. The CDR3 DNA sequence: TGCGCCAGCAGCCAAGATTCGAGGACAGGGACCACTGAAGCTTTCTTT. It specifies CASSQDSRTGTTEAFF.

V is TRBV7-9 and J is TRBJ2-7; the D gene is possibly TRBD1 (5 bases). CDR1 is SEHNR and CDR2 is FQNEAQ in the germline V gene (reference sequence). This CDR3 has 13 residues. With 5 bases removed from V and 2 bases from J, the gap between germline ends came to 10 bases. Here the CDR3 reads CASSPKGPYEQYF. The DNA of the CDR3 is TGTGCCAGCAGCCCCAAGGGGCCCTACGAGCAGTACTTC.

This clone was counted between two and nine times. In DNA form, the CDR3 reads TGTGCCACAACCACGGGAGGGCCGGGAGAGACCCAGTACTTC. This encodes CATTTGGPGETQYF. The gene calls are TRBV15 and TRBJ2-5; TRBD2 matches 8 bases. The junction had 10 bases not matched to a gene; V was cut back by 9 bases and J by 4 bases. This CDR3 comprises 14 residues. The germline gives CDR1 LNHNV, CDR2 YYDKDF (reference sequence).

Within the sample, this clone is medium-sized. V is TRBV7-2 and J is TRBJ2-3; TRBD2 aligns across 14 bases. Losses at the gene ends were 6 bases for V and 6 bases for J; bases not matched to a gene: 11. Germline CDR1 is SGHTA and CDR2 is FQGNSA. The CDR3 sequence is 17 residues long. The CDR3 DNA is TGTGCCAGCAGTACCGGGACTAGCGGGAGACACTACGATACGCAGTATTTT. This codes for CASSTGTSGRHYDTQYF.

V usage is TRBV3-1 (or the pseudogene TRBV3-2) and J usage is TRBJ2-7; either TRBD1 or TRBD2 may supply D (5 bases each). Germline CDR1 LGHDT, CDR2 YNNKEL (reference sequence). The CDR3 has 14 residues. Trimming stripped 3 bases from V and 6 bases from J, with 15 bases between. DNA for the CDR3: TGTGCCAGCAGCCATGGTGCCAGGGAGCGCGAGCAGTACTTC. It codes for CASSHGAREREQYF.

The table lists this clone with a few counts. This likely came from a read error, as a far larger clone is one base away. This CDR3 is also generated by other DNA sequences in the sample. The chain joins TRBV10-3 to TRBJ1-1, with TRBD1 as a possible D gene (6 bases). The CDR3 has 11 amino acids. Germline CDR1 and CDR2: ENHRY and SYGVKD. CDR3 protein: CAGGGSNEAFF. The CDR3 bases are TGCGCGGGGGGGGGCTCTAATGAAGCTTTCTTT.

This clone is judged large. The gene calls are TRBV15 and TRBJ2-7; TRBD2 might be the D (6 bases). This CDR3 region has 15 residues. Germline loops: CDR1 LNHNV, CDR2 YYDKDF (reference sequence). V lost 8 bases and J lost 7, with 24 bases in between. CDR3 sequence reads: CATSILQGSAGEQYF. The CDR3 DNA reads as TGTGCCACCTCCATTTTGCAGGGCAGCGCGGGGGAGCAGTACTTC.

The chain links TRBV6-5 to TRBJ2-1; TRBD2 aligns across 10 bases. V lost 6 bases and J lost 4; bases outside the gene matches: 3. Germline V lookup: CDR1 MNHEY, CDR2 SVGAGI. CDR3 length equals 14 residues. The CDR3 spells CASRPTSGYNEQFF. The CDR3 nucleotides read TGTGCCAGCAGACCGACTAGCGGGTACAATGAGCAGTTCTTC.

By share, this clone counts as medium-sized. This rearrangement joins TRBV30 to TRBJ2-7; possible D gene TRBD2, 6 bases. There are 14 residues in the CDR3. Germline V gene sequence: CDR1 GTSNPN, CDR2 SVGIG (reference sequence). With 5 bases removed from V and 1 base from J, the gap between germline ends came to 15 bases. The CDR3 nucleotides are TGTGCCTGGGCGCGGGACCCACCATCCTACGAGCAGTACTTC. The encoded protein is CAWARDPPSYEQYF.

This clone was counted a few times. The J gene is TRBJ2-5, the V gene TRBV6-5; 11 bases align to TRBD1. The CDR3 has 15 residues. V lost 5 bases to trimming and J lost 5 bases; unmatched junction nucleotides: 7. Per the germline V gene, CDR1 is MNHEY and CDR2 is SVGAGI. CDR3 sequence (DNA): TGTGCCAGCAGTCGGACAGGGGGCCGGATTGAGACCCAGTACTTC. Protein sequence: CASSRTGGRIETQYF.

This clone was recorded once. A much larger clonotype is one base distant, so this may be a read error. Other DNA sequences in the same sample also yield this CDR3. This chain joins TRBV20-1 and TRBJ2-7; 8 bases are shared with TRBD2. This CDR3 is 14 amino acids long. Germline-derived CDR1 and CDR2 are DFQATT and SNEGSKA (reference sequence). CDR3 amino acids: CSASGRTSRYEQYF. The DNA of the CDR3 is TGCAGTGCTAGTGGACGGACTAGCCGCTACGAGCAATACTTC.

This clone is labeled as medium-sized (0.01 to 0.1%). V usage is TRBV27 and J usage is TRBJ1-3; 7 positions match TRBD1. CDR3 length equals 13 residues. V lost 10 bases and J lost 0; bases outside the gene matches: 3. Per the germline V gene, CDR1 is MNHEY and CDR2 is SMNVEV (reference sequence). CDR3 amino acids: CATRDSSGNTIYF. Written as DNA, the CDR3 is TGTGCCACTAGGGACAGCTCTGGAAACACCATATATTTT.